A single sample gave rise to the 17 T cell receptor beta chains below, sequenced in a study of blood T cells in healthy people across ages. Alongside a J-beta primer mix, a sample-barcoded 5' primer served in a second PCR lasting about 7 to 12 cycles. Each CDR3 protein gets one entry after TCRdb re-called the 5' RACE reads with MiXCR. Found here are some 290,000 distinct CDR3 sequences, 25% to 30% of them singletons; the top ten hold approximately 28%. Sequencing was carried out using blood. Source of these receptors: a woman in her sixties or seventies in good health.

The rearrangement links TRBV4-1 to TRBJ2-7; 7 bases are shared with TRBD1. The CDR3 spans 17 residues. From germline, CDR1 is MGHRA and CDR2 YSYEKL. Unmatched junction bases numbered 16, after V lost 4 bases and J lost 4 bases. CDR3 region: CASSRTDRDRRLYEQYF. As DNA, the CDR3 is TGCGCCAGCAGCCGAACAGACCGGGACAGAAGATTATACGAGCAGTACTTC.

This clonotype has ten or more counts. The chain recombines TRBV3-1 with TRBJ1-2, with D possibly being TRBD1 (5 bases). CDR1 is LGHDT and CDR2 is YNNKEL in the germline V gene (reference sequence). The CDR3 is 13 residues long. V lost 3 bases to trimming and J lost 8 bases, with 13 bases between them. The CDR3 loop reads CASSHGTLGGYTF. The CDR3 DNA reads TGTGCCAGCAGCCACGGGACTCTGGGGGGCTACACCTTC.

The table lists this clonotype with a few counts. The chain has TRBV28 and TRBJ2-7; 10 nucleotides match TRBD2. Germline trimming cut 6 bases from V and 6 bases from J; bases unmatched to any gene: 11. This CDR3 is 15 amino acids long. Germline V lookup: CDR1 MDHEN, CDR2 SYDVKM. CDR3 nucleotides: TGTGCCAGCAGGACTGCCCGACTAGCGGGCTTCGAGCAGTACTTC. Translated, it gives CASRTARLAGFEQYF.

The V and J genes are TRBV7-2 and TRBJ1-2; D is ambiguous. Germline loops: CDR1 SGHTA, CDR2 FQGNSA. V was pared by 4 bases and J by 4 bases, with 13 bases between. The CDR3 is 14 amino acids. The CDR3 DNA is TGTGCCAGCAGCTCCGGACCCTCTAGCTATGGCTACACCTTC. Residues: CASSSGPSSYGYTF. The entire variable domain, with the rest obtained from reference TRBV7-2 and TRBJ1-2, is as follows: GAGVSQSPSNKVTEKGKDVELRCDPISGHTALYWYRQSLGQGLEFLIYFQGNSAPDKSGLPSDRFSAERTGGSVSTLTIQRTQQEDSAVYLCASSSGPSSYGYTFGSGTRLTVV.

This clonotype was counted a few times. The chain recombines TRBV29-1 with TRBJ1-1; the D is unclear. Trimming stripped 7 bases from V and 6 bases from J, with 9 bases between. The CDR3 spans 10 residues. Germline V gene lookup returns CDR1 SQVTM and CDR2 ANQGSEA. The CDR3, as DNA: TGCAGCGCTGATGAGGCTGAAGCTTTCTTT. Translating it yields CSADEAEAFF.

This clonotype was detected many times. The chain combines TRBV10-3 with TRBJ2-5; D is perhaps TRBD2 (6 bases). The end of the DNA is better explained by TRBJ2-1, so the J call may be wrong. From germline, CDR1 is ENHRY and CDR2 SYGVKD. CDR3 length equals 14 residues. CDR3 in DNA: TGTGCCATCAGTGAACCGGGACTTTCCCGGGAGCAGTTCTTC. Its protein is CAISEPGLSREQFF.

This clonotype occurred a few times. The CDR3 coding sequence is TGCAGCGTTGGCGAATACAATGAGCAGTTCTTC. This gives the protein CSVGEYNEQFF. The chain carries TRBV29-1 and TRBJ2-1; D is unclear. The germline V gene has CDR1 SQVTM and CDR2 ANQGSEA. The CDR3 sequence is 11 residues long. V was pared by 4 bases and J by 4 bases, with 5 bases between.

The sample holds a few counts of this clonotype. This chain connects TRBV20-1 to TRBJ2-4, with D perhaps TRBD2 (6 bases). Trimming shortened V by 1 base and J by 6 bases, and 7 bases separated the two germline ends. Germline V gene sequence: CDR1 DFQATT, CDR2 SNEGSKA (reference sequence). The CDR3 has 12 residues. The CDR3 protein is CSARGDSNIQYF. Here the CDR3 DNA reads TGCAGTGCTAGAGGGGACTCAAACATTCAGTACTTC.

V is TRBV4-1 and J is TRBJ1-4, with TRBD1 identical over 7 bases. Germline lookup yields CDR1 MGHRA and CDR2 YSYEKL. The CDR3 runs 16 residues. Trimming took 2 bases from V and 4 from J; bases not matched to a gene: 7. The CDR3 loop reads CASSQFGGTVNEKLFF. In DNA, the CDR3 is TGCGCCAGCAGCCAATTTGGTGGGACAGTTAATGAAAAACTGTTTTTT.

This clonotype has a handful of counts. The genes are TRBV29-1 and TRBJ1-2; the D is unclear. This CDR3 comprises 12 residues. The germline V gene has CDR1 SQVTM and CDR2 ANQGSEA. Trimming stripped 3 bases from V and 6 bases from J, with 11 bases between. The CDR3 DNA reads TGCAGCGTTGAGGTCCCCCCGGATGGCTACACCTTC. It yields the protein CSVEVPPDGYTF.

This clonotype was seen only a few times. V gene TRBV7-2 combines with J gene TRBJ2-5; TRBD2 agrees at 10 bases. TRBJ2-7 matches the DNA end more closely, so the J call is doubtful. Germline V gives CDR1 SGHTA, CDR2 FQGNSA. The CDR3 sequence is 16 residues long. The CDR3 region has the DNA TGTGCCAGCAGCTTCCCACCTAGCGGGAGAACGGACGAGCAGTACTTC. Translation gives CASSFPPSGRTDEQYF.

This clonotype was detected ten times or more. The CDR3 loop reads CASSQNRRGRYTF. CDR3 coding DNA: TGCGCCAGCAGCCAAAACCGCAGGGGCCGCTACACCTTC. The chain links TRBV4-3 to TRBJ1-2; D may be TRBD1 (6 bases). Germline V gene sequence: CDR1 LGHNA, CDR2 YSLEER. The CDR3 totals 13 residues. With 2 bases removed from V and 9 bases from J, the gap between germline ends came to 13 bases.

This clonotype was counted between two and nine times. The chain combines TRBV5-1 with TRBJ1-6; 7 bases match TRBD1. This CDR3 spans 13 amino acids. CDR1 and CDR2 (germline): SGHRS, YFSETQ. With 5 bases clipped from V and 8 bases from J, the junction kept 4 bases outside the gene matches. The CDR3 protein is CASRQGQDSPLHF. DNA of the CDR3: TGCGCCAGCAGACAGGGGCAGGATTCACCCCTCCACTTT.

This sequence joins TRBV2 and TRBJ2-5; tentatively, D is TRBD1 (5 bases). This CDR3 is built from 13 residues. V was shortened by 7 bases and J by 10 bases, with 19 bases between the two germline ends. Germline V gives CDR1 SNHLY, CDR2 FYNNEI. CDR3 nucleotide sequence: TGTGCCAGCATGGACCAGGGCCGCCGAGACCAGTACTTC. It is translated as CASMDQGRRDQYF.

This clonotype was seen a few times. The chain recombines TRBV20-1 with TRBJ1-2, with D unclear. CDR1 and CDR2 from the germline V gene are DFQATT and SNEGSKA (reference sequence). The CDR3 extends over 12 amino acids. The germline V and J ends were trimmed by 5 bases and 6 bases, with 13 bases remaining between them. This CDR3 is CSASTRIDGYTF. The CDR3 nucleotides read TGCAGTGCTTCGACAAGGATAGATGGCTACACCTTC.

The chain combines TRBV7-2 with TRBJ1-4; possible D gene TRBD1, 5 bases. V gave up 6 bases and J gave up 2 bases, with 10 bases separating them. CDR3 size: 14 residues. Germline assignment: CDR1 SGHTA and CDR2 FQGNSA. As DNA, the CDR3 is TGTGCCAGCAGTCCGGGACGGACTAATGAAAAACTGTTTTTT. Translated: CASSPGRTNEKLFF.

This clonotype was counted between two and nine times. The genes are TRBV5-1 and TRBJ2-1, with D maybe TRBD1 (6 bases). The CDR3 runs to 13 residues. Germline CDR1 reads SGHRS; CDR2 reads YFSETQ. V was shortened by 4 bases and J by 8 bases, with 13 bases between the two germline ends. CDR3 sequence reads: CASSPRGLDEQFF. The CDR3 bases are TGCGCCAGCAGCCCCAGGGGTCTCGATGAGCAGTTCTTC. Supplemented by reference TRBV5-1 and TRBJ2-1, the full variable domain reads KAGVTQTPRYLIKTRGQQVTLSCSPISGHRSVSWYQQTPGQGLQFLFEYFSETQRNKGNFPGRFSGRQFSNSRSEMNVSTLELGDSALYLCASSPRGLDEQFFGPGTRLTVL.